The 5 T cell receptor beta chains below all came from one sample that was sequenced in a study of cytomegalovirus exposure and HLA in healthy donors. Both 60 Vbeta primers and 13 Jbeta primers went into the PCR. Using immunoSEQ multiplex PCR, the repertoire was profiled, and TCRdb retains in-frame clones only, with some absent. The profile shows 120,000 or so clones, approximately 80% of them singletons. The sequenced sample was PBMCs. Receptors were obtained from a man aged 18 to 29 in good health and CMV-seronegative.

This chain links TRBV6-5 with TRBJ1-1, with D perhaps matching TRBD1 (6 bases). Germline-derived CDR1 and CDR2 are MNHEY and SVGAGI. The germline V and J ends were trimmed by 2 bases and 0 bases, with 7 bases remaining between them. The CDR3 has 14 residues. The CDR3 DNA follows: TGTGCCAGCAGTTACCAGGGGTTGAACACTGAAGCTTTCTTT. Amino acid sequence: CASSYQGLNTEAFF.

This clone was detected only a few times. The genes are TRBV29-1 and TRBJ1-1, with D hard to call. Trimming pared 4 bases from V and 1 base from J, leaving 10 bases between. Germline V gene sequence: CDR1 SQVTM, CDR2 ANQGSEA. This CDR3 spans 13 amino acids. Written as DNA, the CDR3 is TGCAGCGTTGTTCAGAATTCGAACACTGAAGCTTTCTTT. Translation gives CSVVQNSNTEAFF. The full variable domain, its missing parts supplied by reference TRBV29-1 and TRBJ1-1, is SAVISQKPSRDICQRGTSLTIQCQVDSQVTMMFWYRQQPGQSLTLIATANQGSEATYESGFVIDKFPISRPNLTFSTLTVSNMSPEDSSIYLCSVVQNSNTEAFFGQGTRLTVV.

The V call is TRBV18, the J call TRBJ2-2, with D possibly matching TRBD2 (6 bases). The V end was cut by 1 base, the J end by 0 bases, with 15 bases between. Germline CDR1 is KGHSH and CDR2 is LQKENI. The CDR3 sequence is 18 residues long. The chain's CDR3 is CASSPQSGVAANTGELFF. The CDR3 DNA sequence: TGTGCCAGCTCACCACAATCCGGGGTAGCGGCGAACACCGGGGAGCTGTTTTTT.

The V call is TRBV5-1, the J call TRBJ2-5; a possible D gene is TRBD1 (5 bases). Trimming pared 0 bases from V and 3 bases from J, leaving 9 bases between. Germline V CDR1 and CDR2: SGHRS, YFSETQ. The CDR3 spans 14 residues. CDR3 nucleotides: TGCGCCAGCAGCTTGGGACAGTTCAAAGAGACCCAGTACTTC. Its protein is CASSLGQFKETQYF. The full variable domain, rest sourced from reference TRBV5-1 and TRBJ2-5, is KAGVTQTPRYLIKTRGQQVTLSCSPISGHRSVSWYQQTPGQGLQFLFEYFSETQRNKGNFPGRFSGRQFSNSRSEMNVSTLELGDSALYLCASSLGQFKETQYFGPGTRLLVL.

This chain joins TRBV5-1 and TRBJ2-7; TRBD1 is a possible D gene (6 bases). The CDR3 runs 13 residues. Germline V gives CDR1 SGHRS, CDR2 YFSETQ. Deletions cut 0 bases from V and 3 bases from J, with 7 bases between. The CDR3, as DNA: TGCGCCAGCAGCTTGGAACAGGGCTACGAGCAGTACTTC. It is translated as CASSLEQGYEQYF.